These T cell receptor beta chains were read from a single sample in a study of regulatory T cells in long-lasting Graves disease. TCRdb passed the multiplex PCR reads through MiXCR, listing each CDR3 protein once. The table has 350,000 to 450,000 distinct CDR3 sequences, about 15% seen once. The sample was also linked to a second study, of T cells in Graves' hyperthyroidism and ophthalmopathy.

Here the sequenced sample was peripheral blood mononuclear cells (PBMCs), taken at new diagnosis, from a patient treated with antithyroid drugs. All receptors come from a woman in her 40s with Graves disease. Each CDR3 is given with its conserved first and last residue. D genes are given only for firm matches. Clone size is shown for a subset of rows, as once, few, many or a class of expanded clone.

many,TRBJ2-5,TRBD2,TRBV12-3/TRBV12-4,TGTGCCAGCAGTCCTAGACTAGCGGGAGGGGAGACCCAGTACTTC,CASSPRLAGGETQYF
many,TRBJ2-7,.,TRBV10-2,TGCGCCAGCAGTGAGTTTAAAGCTTACGAGCAGTACTTC,CASSEFKAYEQYF
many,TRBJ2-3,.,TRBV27,TGTGCCAGCAGTTCCCTGGGAGTGGAGGGCACAGATACGCAGTATTTT,CASSSLGVEGTDTQYF
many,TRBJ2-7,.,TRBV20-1,TGCAGTGCCCCGCACCCTAGCTCCTACGAGCAGTACTTC,CSAPHPSSYEQYF
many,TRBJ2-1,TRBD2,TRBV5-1,TGCGCCAGCAGCCTGAGGTCGCTAGCGGTTGGCGATGAGCAGTTCTTC,CASSLRSLAVGDEQFF
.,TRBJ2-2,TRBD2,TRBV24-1,TGTGCCACCAGTGACCCGGGACTAGCGGAGGGGACCGGGGAGCTGTTTTTT,CATSDPGLAEGTGELFF
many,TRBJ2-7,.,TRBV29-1,TGCAGCGCACAGGGGTGGAGGGACGAGCAGTACTTC,CSAQGWRDEQYF
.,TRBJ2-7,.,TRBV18,TGTGCCAGCTCACCAAGAGGGGTAGGGGGCTACGAGCAGTACTTC,CASSPRGVGGYEQYF
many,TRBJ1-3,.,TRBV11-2,TGTGCCAGCAGCTCGGTTAGCTCTGGAAACACCATATATTTT,CASSSVSSGNTIYF
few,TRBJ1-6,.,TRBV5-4,TGTGCCAGCAGCTCCGACTTTTCACCCCTCCACTTT,CASSSDFSPLHF
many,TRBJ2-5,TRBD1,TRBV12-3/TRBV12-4,TGTGCCAGCAGTCTAGGGGGGGACAGGGAGGGGGAGACCCAGTACTTC,CASSLGGDREGETQYF
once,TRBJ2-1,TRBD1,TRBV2,TGTGCCAGCAGTGAATCAAGGACAGGGGGTGGCAATGAGCAGTTCTTC,CASSESRTGGGNEQFF
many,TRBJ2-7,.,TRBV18,TGTGCCAGCAACCGGGACATTCGCTACGAGCAGTACTTC,CASNRDIRYEQYF
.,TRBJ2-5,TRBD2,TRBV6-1,TGTGCCAGCATGACGACTAGCGGGGTAGAGACCCAGTACTTC,CASMTTSGVETQYF
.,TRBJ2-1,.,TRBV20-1,TGCAGTGCTATGTACAATGAGCAGTTCTTC,CSAMYNEQFF
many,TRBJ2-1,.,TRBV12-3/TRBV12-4,TGTGCCAGCCGCCAAGACGGGGGCAATGAGCAGTTCTTC,CASRQDGGNEQFF
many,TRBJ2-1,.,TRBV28,TGTGCCAGCAGTTTCCTCGGGGAGGATGAGCAGTTCTTC,CASSFLGEDEQFF
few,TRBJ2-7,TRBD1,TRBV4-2,TGTGCCAGCAGCCAAGGCACAGGGGGCTTCCTCTACGAGCAGTACTTC,CASSQGTGGFLYEQYF
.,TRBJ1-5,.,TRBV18,TGTGCCAGCCGATCAGGGGAAGACCAGCCCCAGCATTTT,CASRSGEDQPQHF
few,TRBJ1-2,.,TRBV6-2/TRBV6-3,TGTGCCAGCGGGCGGGGGATGAACTATGGCTACACCTTC,CASGRGMNYGYTF
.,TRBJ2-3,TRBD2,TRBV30,TGTGCCTGGAGCCGGGGGGGGACTAGCACAGATACGCAGTATTTT,CAWSRGGTSTDTQYF
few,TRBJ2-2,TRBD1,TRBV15,TGTGCCACCAGCAGCGACAGGGGGCTTACCGGGGAGCTGTTTTTT,CATSSDRGLTGELFF
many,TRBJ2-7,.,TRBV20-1,TGCAGTGCTAGCTCGGGGGGTAGGGGGCACTACGAGCAGTACTTC,CSASSGGRGHYEQYF
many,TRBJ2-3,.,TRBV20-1,TGCAGTGCTCGGATTTTAGCTGGAGGTGCGGATACGCAGTATTTT,CSARILAGGADTQYF
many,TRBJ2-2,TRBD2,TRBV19,TGTGCCAGTAGTCCCGGTAGCGGGAAGGGCACCGGGGAGCTGTTTTTT,CASSPGSGKGTGELFF
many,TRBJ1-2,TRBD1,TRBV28,TGTGCCAGCAGCCTTGACAGGGCATATTATGGCTACACCTTC,CASSLDRAYYGYTF
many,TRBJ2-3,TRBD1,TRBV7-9,TGTGCCAGCAGCTTGTCAGGGGGCGCAGCAGATACGCAGTATTTT,CASSLSGGAADTQYF
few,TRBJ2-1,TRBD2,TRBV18,TGTGCCAGCTCACCACCAGCGGGAGGGGATTCTGATGAGCAGTTCTTC,CASSPPAGGDSDEQFF
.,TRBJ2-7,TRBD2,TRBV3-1,TGTGCCAGCAGCCAGGGGGGACTAGCGGGAGTTTACGAGCAGTACTTC,CASSQGGLAGVYEQYF
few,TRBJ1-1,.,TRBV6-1,TGTGCCAGCAGTAAGGGACCGCTTGACACTGAAGCTTTCTTT,CASSKGPLDTEAFF